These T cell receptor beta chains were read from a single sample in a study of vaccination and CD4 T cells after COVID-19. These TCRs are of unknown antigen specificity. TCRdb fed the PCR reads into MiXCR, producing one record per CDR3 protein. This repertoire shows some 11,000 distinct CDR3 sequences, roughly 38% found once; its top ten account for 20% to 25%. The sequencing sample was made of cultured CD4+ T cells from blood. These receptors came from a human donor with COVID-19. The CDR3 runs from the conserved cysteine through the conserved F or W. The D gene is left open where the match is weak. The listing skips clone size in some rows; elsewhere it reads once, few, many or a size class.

CDR3 DNA: TGTGCCAGCAGCTTTGCATGGATGAACACTGAAGCTTTCTTT
CDR3 protein: CASSFAWMNTEAFF
D gene: .
J gene: TRBJ1-1
clone size: .
V gene: TRBV5-6

CDR3 DNA: TGTGCCTGGAACTCCCTCGGGACGCAGTATTTT
CDR3 protein: CAWNSLGTQYF
D gene: .
J gene: TRBJ2-3
clone size: few
V gene: TRBV30

CDR3 DNA: TGCAGTCCGTTAGCGGGGACGGAAGAGACCCAGTACTTC
CDR3 protein: CSPLAGTEETQYF
D gene: TRBD2
J gene: TRBJ2-5
clone size: .
V gene: TRBV20-1

CDR3 DNA: TGCAGTGCTAGTTTGGTGACAGATACGCAGTATTTT
CDR3 protein: CSASLVTDTQYF
D gene: .
J gene: TRBJ2-3
clone size: medium-sized
V gene: TRBV20-1

CDR3 DNA: TGTGCCAGCAGCCAGATCGGGACAGGGTCGCTTCGGGGCTACACCTTC
CDR3 protein: CASSQIGTGSLRGYTF
D gene: TRBD1
J gene: TRBJ1-2
clone size: .
V gene: TRBV6-4

CDR3 DNA: TGTGCCAGCAGTGCGTCTGGGCTTGGGGCCAACGTCCTGACTTTC
CDR3 protein: CASSASGLGANVLTF
D gene: .
J gene: TRBJ2-6
clone size: .
V gene: TRBV2

CDR3 DNA: TGTGCCAGCAGCCAAGTGGGGGGACAAATTAATTCACCCCTCCACTTT
CDR3 protein: CASSQVGGQINSPLHF
D gene: .
J gene: TRBJ1-6
clone size: .
V gene: TRBV4-2

CDR3 DNA: TGTGCCAGCAGTCTGCTCACCCGGGGCCAAAACTATGGCTACACCTTC
CDR3 protein: CASSLLTRGQNYGYTF
D gene: .
J gene: TRBJ1-2
clone size: .
V gene: TRBV6-1

CDR3 DNA: TGCGCCAGCAGCCCTGTTACGCTAGTAGCGGGGGGGGGAGAGACCCAGTACTTC
CDR3 protein: CASSPVTLVAGGGETQYF
D gene: TRBD2
J gene: TRBJ2-5
clone size: .
V gene: TRBV5-1

CDR3 DNA: TGTGCCAGCAGCCAGGACAGGGGGCGCCAGCCCCAGCATTTT
CDR3 protein: CASSQDRGRQPQHF
D gene: TRBD1
J gene: TRBJ1-5
clone size: few
V gene: TRBV6-1

CDR3 DNA: TGCGCCAGCAGCCAGCAGGGGAGGGTGGGCGACATTCAGTACTTC
CDR3 protein: CASSQQGRVGDIQYF
D gene: .
J gene: TRBJ2-4
clone size: .
V gene: TRBV10-2

CDR3 DNA: TGTGCCAGCAGCTCGGGGACAGCCCAGAACACAGATACGCAGTATTTT
CDR3 protein: CASSSGTAQNTDTQYF
D gene: TRBD1
J gene: TRBJ2-3
clone size: .
V gene: TRBV11-3

CDR3 DNA: TGTGCCAGTAAATCCAGGGGGGACACCGGGGAGCTGTTTTTT
CDR3 protein: CASKSRGDTGELFF
D gene: .
J gene: TRBJ2-2
clone size: .
V gene: TRBV19

CDR3 DNA: TGTGCCAGCAGCTTTTCCCCAGGGGGCGCGAGGGTGAACACTGAAGCTTTCTTT
CDR3 protein: CASSFSPGGARVNTEAFF
D gene: TRBD1
J gene: TRBJ1-1
clone size: once
V gene: TRBV7-2

CDR3 DNA: TGTGCCAGCATGTGGGCAGGGCGGAACACCGGGGAGCTGTTTTTT
CDR3 protein: CASMWAGRNTGELFF
D gene: .
J gene: TRBJ2-2
clone size: .
V gene: TRBV6-2/TRBV6-3

CDR3 DNA: TGTGCCAGTAGTATAAGTAGGGCCACTGAAGCTTTCTTT
CDR3 protein: CASSISRATEAFF
D gene: .
J gene: TRBJ1-1
clone size: few
V gene: TRBV19

CDR3 DNA: TGTGCCAGTAGTTCCCAGTTTGGGCAGATTAGCAATCAGCCCCAGCATTTT
CDR3 protein: CASSSQFGQISNQPQHF
D gene: .
J gene: TRBJ1-5
clone size: .
V gene: TRBV19

CDR3 DNA: TGCAGTGCTAGGACGCTCGGGACTTCGTCATCCGAGCAGTACTTC
CDR3 protein: CSARTLGTSSSEQYF
D gene: .
J gene: TRBJ2-7
clone size: .
V gene: TRBV20-1

CDR3 DNA: TGTGCCAGCAGTGACTCACAGGGGGCTGAAGCTTTCTTT
CDR3 protein: CASSDSQGAEAFF
D gene: TRBD1
J gene: TRBJ1-1
clone size: few
V gene: TRBV6-4

CDR3 DNA: TGTGCCAGCAGTTTTGGCAGGGCGAACACTGAAGCTTTCTTT
CDR3 protein: CASSFGRANTEAFF
D gene: .
J gene: TRBJ1-1
clone size: .
V gene: TRBV12-3/TRBV12-4

CDR3 DNA: TGCAGTGCTAGAGCCTGGACAGGGGAGGATCAGCCCCAGCATTTT
CDR3 protein: CSARAWTGEDQPQHF
D gene: TRBD1
J gene: TRBJ1-5
clone size: .
V gene: TRBV20-1

CDR3 DNA: TGCAGTGCTAGGCACAGGGAGGTGAACACAGATACGCAGTATTTT
CDR3 protein: CSARHREVNTDTQYF
D gene: .
J gene: TRBJ2-3
clone size: few
V gene: TRBV20-1

CDR3 DNA: TGTGCCATCTCCAGCGGCGGCGAGCAGTTCTTC
CDR3 protein: CAISSGGEQFF
D gene: .
J gene: TRBJ2-1
clone size: .
V gene: TRBV7-9

CDR3 DNA: TGTGCCACCAGTGAAGGGACAGGGGGGGAGGAGACCCAGTACTTC
CDR3 protein: CATSEGTGGEETQYF
D gene: TRBD1
J gene: TRBJ2-5
clone size: .
V gene: TRBV24-1

CDR3 DNA: TGTGCCAGAAGCCCGAACCCAACACTATTGAACACTGAAGCTTTCTTT
CDR3 protein: CARSPNPTLLNTEAFF
D gene: .
J gene: TRBJ1-1
clone size: large
V gene: TRBV5-3

CDR3 DNA: TGTGCCAGCAGCTTGGGACAGCCCGATCAGCCCCAGCATTTT
CDR3 protein: CASSLGQPDQPQHF
D gene: .
J gene: TRBJ1-5
clone size: .
V gene: TRBV5-6

CDR3 DNA: TGCGCCAGCAGCTTGTTGCGGGGGGGCACAGATACGCAGTATTTT
CDR3 protein: CASSLLRGGTDTQYF
D gene: TRBD2
J gene: TRBJ2-3
clone size: once
V gene: TRBV5-1

CDR3 DNA: TGTGCCAGCAGTTTAACTTCCGGCGAGCAGTACTTC
CDR3 protein: CASSLTSGEQYF
D gene: .
J gene: TRBJ2-7
clone size: .
V gene: TRBV12-3/TRBV12-4

CDR3 DNA: TGTGCCAGCAGTTTTGGGGCCTACAATGAGCAGTTCTTC
CDR3 protein: CASSFGAYNEQFF
D gene: .
J gene: TRBJ2-1
clone size: few
V gene: TRBV27

CDR3 DNA: TGTGCCAGTAGTATATCACAGGCGAGCACAGATACGCAGTATTTT
CDR3 protein: CASSISQASTDTQYF
D gene: .
J gene: TRBJ2-3
clone size: .
V gene: TRBV19

CDR3 DNA: TGCAGTGCTAGAGAACCGGGACAGGGGGCCGGAGGGGAAGAAAAACTGTTTTTT
CDR3 protein: CSAREPGQGAGGEEKLFF
D gene: TRBD1
J gene: TRBJ1-4
clone size: .
V gene: TRBV20-1

CDR3 DNA: TGTGCCATCAGACCCGACAGGGAAGGTACGCAGTATTTT
CDR3 protein: CAIRPDREGTQYF
D gene: TRBD1
J gene: TRBJ2-3
clone size: few
V gene: TRBV10-3

CDR3 DNA: TGTGCCAGCAGTGAATCATCCGTCGGAACCTTACGGAATGAGCAGTTCTTC
CDR3 protein: CASSESSVGTLRNEQFF
D gene: .
J gene: TRBJ2-1
clone size: once
V gene: TRBV6-1

CDR3 DNA: TGTGCCAGCAGTGGACTGTCAGAGACCCAGTACTTC
CDR3 protein: CASSGLSETQYF
D gene: .
J gene: TRBJ2-5
clone size: few
V gene: TRBV2

CDR3 DNA: TGTGCCAGCAGTTCCCCAAGACAGTTCGGAGAGACCCAGTACTTC
CDR3 protein: CASSSPRQFGETQYF
D gene: .
J gene: TRBJ2-5
clone size: .
V gene: TRBV28

CDR3 DNA: TGTGCCAGCTCACCACCAGGTTTGAGCACTGAAGCTTTCTTT
CDR3 protein: CASSPPGLSTEAFF
D gene: .
J gene: TRBJ1-1
clone size: .
V gene: TRBV18

CDR3 DNA: TGTGCCAGTAGTTACACCAACCGGCTGTACTTC
CDR3 protein: CASSYTNRLYF
D gene: .
J gene: TRBJ2-7
clone size: .
V gene: TRBV19

CDR3 DNA: TGTGCCAGCAGCATAGGACAGGGCGGCACTGAAGCTTTCTTT
CDR3 protein: CASSIGQGGTEAFF
D gene: TRBD1
J gene: TRBJ1-1
clone size: .
V gene: TRBV7-3

CDR3 DNA: TGTGCCAGCAGTTCAGGGACCGGGGCCAACGTCCTGACTTTC
CDR3 protein: CASSSGTGANVLTF
D gene: .
J gene: TRBJ2-6
clone size: .
V gene: TRBV28

CDR3 DNA: TGTGCCAGCAGCGCGCAGGCGACCAAAAACATTCAGTACTTC
CDR3 protein: CASSAQATKNIQYF
D gene: .
J gene: TRBJ2-4
clone size: .
V gene: TRBV2

CDR3 DNA: TGTGCCAGCAGCTTATCTGCTAGCAAAAACACCGGGGAGCTGTTTTTT
CDR3 protein: CASSLSASKNTGELFF
D gene: .
J gene: TRBJ2-2
clone size: .
V gene: TRBV7-2

CDR3 DNA: TGTGCCAGCACCTCGGGAGGTACCATTCATAGCATGAACACTGAAGCTTTCTTT
CDR3 protein: CASTSGGTIHSMNTEAFF
D gene: .
J gene: TRBJ1-1
clone size: few
V gene: TRBV27

CDR3 DNA: TGCGCCAGCAGCTTGGGACCGACCCAAGAGACCCAGTACTTC
CDR3 protein: CASSLGPTQETQYF
D gene: .
J gene: TRBJ2-5
clone size: .
V gene: TRBV5-1

CDR3 DNA: TGTGCCAGCAGTACACGGACAGGGTGGGACGAGCAGTACTTC
CDR3 protein: CASSTRTGWDEQYF
D gene: TRBD1
J gene: TRBJ2-7
clone size: few
V gene: TRBV6-1

CDR3 DNA: TGTGCCAGCAGCCCTACGACTAGCGGGGACGAGACCCAGTACTTC
CDR3 protein: CASSPTTSGDETQYF
D gene: TRBD2
J gene: TRBJ2-5
clone size: .
V gene: TRBV28

CDR3 DNA: TGTGCCAGTACCCTTGGACAGTCCGGAAACACCATATATTTT
CDR3 protein: CASTLGQSGNTIYF
D gene: .
J gene: TRBJ1-3
clone size: once
V gene: TRBV19

CDR3 DNA: TGTGCCACCACTCCCGACAGGGGGAAAACTGAAGCTTTCTTT
CDR3 protein: CATTPDRGKTEAFF
D gene: TRBD1
J gene: TRBJ1-1
clone size: .
V gene: TRBV6-2/TRBV6-3

CDR3 DNA: TGCAGTGCTACCTGGGGACAGACAAATGGCTACACCTTC
CDR3 protein: CSATWGQTNGYTF
D gene: TRBD1
J gene: TRBJ1-2
clone size: few
V gene: TRBV20-1

CDR3 DNA: TGTGCCAGCAGCCACGGGCGGGGGGACACCGGGGAGCTGTTTTTT
CDR3 protein: CASSHGRGDTGELFF
D gene: TRBD2
J gene: TRBJ2-2
clone size: few
V gene: TRBV7-9

CDR3 DNA: TGTGCCAGCAGTTACAGACGGGGGGGAAAGTTGAACACCGGGGAGCTGTTTTTT
CDR3 protein: CASSYRRGGKLNTGELFF
D gene: TRBD2
J gene: TRBJ2-2
clone size: few
V gene: TRBV6-5